Only a few counts were recorded for the clone carrying this TCR beta chain. Its target is not known. This sample was taken from a study of early T cells in non-severe SARS-CoV-2 infection. Study in general: Bulk RNA taken from unsorted whole blood was sequenced, leaving chains unpaired. Study observations and caveats: Database matching using VDJdb favored anti-spike CD8 responses, with private and CD4 specificities left missing.

The CDR3 is 16 residues long. V was clipped by 5 bases and J by 6 bases, with 23 bases between them. Germline assignment: CDR1 ENHRY and CDR2 SYGVKD. Each single cDNA molecule received a unique molecular identifier. TCRdb ran MiXCR on the 5' RACE reads and lists one entry per CDR3 protein. The sample holds 50,000 to 85,000 distinct CDR3 sequences; approximately 10% are singletons and the top ten take approximately 3%. This sequence joins TRBV10-3 and TRBJ2-7; D is perhaps TRBD2 (6 bases). The origin of this receptor is an adult who was a healthcare worker with PCR-confirmed SARS-CoV-2 infection or an uninfected control (not recorded which). The sample was whole blood. The CDR3 here is CAISPLGSVGGREQYF. In DNA, the CDR3 is TGTGCCATCAGTCCCCTGGGGTCTGTCGGAGGGCGCGAGCAGTACTTC.